This T cell receptor beta chain was identified during a study of tumor and adjacent non-tumor tissue in lung cancer. Study summary: Stage I to III disease affected 9 to 10 men and roughly 5 women aged about 30 to 85.

Per the germline V gene, CDR1 is MDHEN and CDR2 is SYDVKM. The CDR3 has 14 residues. TCRbeta libraries were built with three rounds of nested PCR, modified from ARM-PCR. TCRdb re-analysed the multiplex PCR reads in MiXCR, keeping a single row per CDR3 protein. Of tens of thousands of distinct CDR3 sequences listed, nearly 70% are singletons. This sample's RNA came from whole unsorted tissue. On this clonotype itself: No conserved phenylalanine or tryptophan is present at the end of the CDR3, so a read error is the likely explanation.

The rearrangement joins TRBV28 to TRBJ1-2; 7 positions agree with TRBD1. The sample was lung tumor tissue. This clonotype was sampled from a woman between 65 and 79 years old with non-small cell lung cancer. The CDR3: CASSLQGSHYSYTL. CDR3 DNA sequence: TGTGCCAGCAGCCTACAGGGGTCCCACTATAGCTACACCTTA.